The sequence of this T cell receptor (beta chain) was determined in a study of blood T cell repertoires in COVID-19. As for the study in general: Material from acute and convalescent COVID-19 was sourced from the United States, Italy and Spain.

This clone was detected only once. CDR1 is MNHNS, CDR2 SASEGT, per germline. With 2 bases removed from V and 0 bases from J, the gap between germline ends came to 8 bases. CDR3 size: 15 residues. Only in-frame clones appear in the TCRdb table, and some are missing; sequencing was by immunoSEQ multiplex PCR. This table has 120,000 to 150,000 clones, 70% to 90% appearing once. The chain carries TRBV6-1 and TRBJ1-5; D is unresolved. The sample taken for sequencing was peripheral blood. This TCR came from a woman of 80 years or more with acute or convalescent COVID-19. The CDR3 loop is CASSEILLSNQPQHF. DNA for the CDR3: TGTGCCAGCAGTGAAATACTTCTTAGCAATCAGCCCCAGCATTTT.